These 9 T cell receptor beta chains were sequenced from one sample in a study of blood T cell repertoires in COVID-19. Using immunoSEQ multiplex PCR, the repertoire was profiled, and TCRdb retains in-frame clones only, with some absent. The sample yields 75,000 to 90,000 clones, roughly nine tenths seen once. The sample consisted of peripheral blood. Source of these receptors: a woman in her 50s in a cohort sampled during active COVID-19.

This rearrangement joins TRBV12-3 or TRBV12-4 to TRBJ2-5; tentatively, D is TRBD2 (5 bases). The CDR3 spans 11 residues. V shed 6 bases and J shed 7 bases, with 9 bases lying between them. CDR3 nucleotides: TGTGCCAGCAGCCCTGGAGGGACCCAGTACTTC. This gives the protein CASSPGGTQYF.

The chain joins TRBV18 to TRBJ2-1; tentatively, D is TRBD2 (6 bases). Germline assignment: CDR1 KGHSH and CDR2 LQKENI. The CDR3 runs 16 residues. Trimming cost V 8 bases and J 5 bases, with 22 bases left between them. CDR3 amino acids: CASRGGTLILNNEQFF. The CDR3 DNA is TGTGCCAGCCGTGGGGGGACGCTGATTTTAAACAATGAGCAGTTCTTC.

The chain has TRBV4-1 and TRBJ2-1, with a weak D call TRBD2 (5 bases). CDR3 size: 15 residues. The V end lost 2 bases, the J end lost 7 bases, and 15 bases lay between the germline ends. Germline CDR1 MGHRA, CDR2 YSYEKL. CDR3 sequence reads: CASSQLYRGRNEQFF. The CDR3 nucleotides read TGCGCCAGCAGCCAACTTTACCGGGGAAGAAATGAGCAGTTCTTC.

The rearrangement joins TRBV24-1 to TRBJ2-1; 11 bases agree with TRBD2. V trimming: 2 bases; J trimming: 6 bases; junction bases outside the gene matches: 2. Germline values: CDR1 KGHDR, CDR2 SFDVKD. The CDR3 contains 15 residues. The CDR3 reads CATSDSSGRINEQFF. The DNA for the CDR3 is TGTGCCACCAGTGATTCTAGCGGGAGGATCAATGAGCAGTTCTTC.

This rearrangement joins TRBV9 to TRBJ2-3; TRBD2 matches at 10 bases. The ends lost 5 bases at V and 3 bases at J; junction bases unmatched: 6. From germline, CDR1 is SGDLS and CDR2 YYNGEE. The CDR3 contains 15 residues. DNA of the CDR3: TGTGCCAGCAGTGAGGGACTAGCGAAGACAGATACGCAGTATTTT. This gives the protein CASSEGLAKTDTQYF. The full variable domain, rest sourced from reference TRBV9 and TRBJ2-3, is DSGVTQTPKHLITATGQRVTLRCSPRSGDLSVYWYQQSLDQGLQFLIQYYNGEERAKGNILERFSAQQFPDLHSELNLSSLELGDSALYFCASSEGLAKTDTQYFGPGTRLTVL.

V usage is TRBV6-1 and J usage is TRBJ1-1; unclear D gene. Trimming shortened V by 2 bases and J by 5 bases, and 18 bases separated the two germline ends. CDR1 and CDR2 from the germline V gene are MNHNS and SASEGT. The CDR3 is made up of 16 amino acids. Here the CDR3 DNA reads TGTGCCAGCAGTGAAAATTCCGCGTGGGGAGTAACTGAAGCTTTCTTT. Protein product: CASSENSAWGVTEAFF.

The rearrangement uses TRBV15 and TRBJ2-7, with 7 bases matching TRBD1. The V gene's germline CDR1 is LNHNV and CDR2 YYDKDF (reference sequence). The CDR3 length is 15 residues. J gave up 1 base and V 5 bases, and 8 bases lay outside the gene matches. The CDR3 nucleotides read TGTGCCACCAGCGGAAACAGGGGAGCGTCCTACGAGCAGTACTTC. Protein sequence: CATSGNRGASYEQYF. The whole variable domain, filled in from reference TRBV15 and TRBJ2-7, reads DAMVIQNPRYQVTQFGKPVTLSCSQTLNHNVMYWYQQKSSQAPKLLFHYYDKDFNNEADTPDNFQSRRPNTSFCFLDIRSPGLGDTAMYLCATSGNRGASYEQYFGPGTRLTVT.

J is TRBJ1-3 and V is TRBV4-1; D may be TRBD1 (6 bases). The length of the CDR3 is 18 residues. Germline CDR1 MGHRA, CDR2 YSYEKL. Trimming removed 0 bases from V and 0 bases from J, with 15 bases in between. In DNA form, the CDR3 reads TGCGCCAGCAGCCAAGATAGGACAGTCCTAGGCTCTGGAAACACCATATATTTT. Amino acids: CASSQDRTVLGSGNTIYF.

The chain couples TRBV19 to TRBJ1-4; D is ambiguous. In germline, CDR1 is LNHDA, CDR2 SQIVND (reference sequence). The V end lost 1 base, the J end lost 0 bases, and 12 bases lay between the germline ends. This CDR3 is 17 amino acids long. For the CDR3, the DNA is TGTGCCAGTAGTATAGTTCCGCGGTTGACAACTAATGAAAAACTGTTTTTT. This encodes CASSIVPRLTTNEKLFF.